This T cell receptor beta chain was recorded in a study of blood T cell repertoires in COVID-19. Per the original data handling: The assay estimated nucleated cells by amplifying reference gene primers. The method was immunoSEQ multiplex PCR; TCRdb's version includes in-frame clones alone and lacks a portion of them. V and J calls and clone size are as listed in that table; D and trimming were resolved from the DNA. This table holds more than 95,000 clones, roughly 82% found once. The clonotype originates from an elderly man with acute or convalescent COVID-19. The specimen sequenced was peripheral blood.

CDR3 sequence: CASSPTGASYEQYF. In nucleotides, the CDR3 is TGTGCCAGCAGCCCGACAGGGGCCTCCTACGAGCAGTACTTC. This sequence joins TRBV3-1 (or the pseudogene TRBV3-2) and TRBJ2-7; 8 nucleotides agree with TRBD1. The CDR3 consists of 14 residues. V shed 4 bases, J shed 0 bases, and the junction held 2 bases outside the gene matches. Germline V gene sequence: CDR1 LGHDT, CDR2 YNNKEL (reference sequence).